This section outlines one T cell receptor beta chain sequence together with its context. The target antigen is unknown. Here immunoSEQ multiplex PCR was the method, and the copy in TCRdb shows in-frame clones only, minus some. The table records about 24,000 clones, about four fifths of them present only once. These data are taken from a study of STAT5B mutations in CD4+ large granular lymphocyte leukemia. Study findings and constraints: Main leukemic clonotypes were patient-specific, but 20% to 25% appeared at low frequency elsewhere.

V was pared by 4 bases and J by 6 bases, with 8 bases of the junction left unmatched. The CDR3 runs 15 residues. Germline assignment: CDR1 SGHRS and CDR2 YFSETQ. Sequenced input: CD4+ T cells from blood buffy coats. The chain employs TRBV5-1 and TRBJ1-3, with 9 bases identical to TRBD1. This receptor was identified in a human donor in good health. CDR3: CASSPSGQGANTIYF. As DNA, the CDR3 is TGCGCCAGCAGCCCCTCGGGACAGGGTGCAAACACCATATATTTT.